These 24 T cell receptor beta chains originate from one sample sequenced in a study of shared clonotypes between healthy human individuals. Positive CCR7 selection of CD45RO-negative cells yielded the naive CD8 cells, and terminally differentiated effector memory CD45RA+ cells were excluded. Only in-frame clones appear in the TCRdb table, and some are missing; sequencing was by immunoSEQ multiplex PCR. This table has about 2 million clones, about 94% appearing once. Sequenced sample: naive CD8+ T cells sorted from blood. Receptors were obtained from a man in his late teens or twenties in good health.

The chain recombines TRBV6-5 with TRBJ2-7; perhaps TRBD2 as D (6 bases). CDR3 size: 14 residues. Germline CDR1 is MNHEY and CDR2 is SVGAGI. The V end was cut by 2 bases, the J end by 0 bases, with 8 bases between. CDR3 amino acids: CASSYAGLSYEQYF. The CDR3, as DNA: TGTGCCAGCAGTTACGCGGGACTCTCCTACGAGCAGTACTTC.

The chain carries TRBV11-2 and TRBJ2-3, with D uncertain. The V gene lost 9 bases and the J gene lost 6 bases, with 16 bases spanning the gap. Germline lookup yields CDR1 SGHAT and CDR2 FQNNGV. CDR3 size: 13 residues. The CDR3 loop reads CASSPGPGDTQYF. The CDR3 nucleotides read TGTGCCAGTAGTCCGGGTCCTGGGGATACGCAGTATTTT.

In the case of this clone: This CDR3 is also generated by other DNA sequences in the sample. The genes are TRBV13 and TRBJ2-7; 8 positions agree with TRBD2. Germline-derived CDR1 and CDR2 are PRHDT and FYEKMQ (reference sequence). The CDR3 runs to 14 residues. V dropped 0 bases and J dropped 3; count of bases not matched to a gene: 1. The chain's CDR3 is CASSLGRGDYEQYF. CDR3 nucleotides: TGTGCCAGCAGCTTAGGGCGGGGGGACTACGAGCAGTACTTC.

V usage is TRBV9 and J usage is TRBJ1-1; 9 nucleotides match TRBD1. Germline V gene lookup returns CDR1 SGDLS and CDR2 YYNGEE. V was pared by 7 bases and J by 0 bases, with 19 bases of the junction left unmatched. The CDR3 extends over 19 amino acids. The CDR3 region is CASSSNEQGAALLNTEAFF. The CDR3 bases are TGTGCCAGCTCGTCGAACGAACAGGGGGCGGCATTGTTGAACACTGAAGCTTTCTTT.

The rearrangement uses TRBV23-1 and TRBJ1-2; D ambiguous. TRBV23-1 is flagged as an ORF with uncertain function. V gave up 10 bases and J gave up 1 base, with 34 bases separating them. The CDR3 extends over 20 amino acids. The CDR3 protein is CATPMGGLSLLSSFNYGYTF. The CDR3 DNA is TGCGCCACCCCGATGGGAGGACTGTCTTTGTTGTCTTCATTTAACTATGGCTACACCTTC.

The chain combines TRBV4-1 with TRBJ2-1, with 8 bases matching TRBD2. Trimming cost V 5 bases and J 7 bases; bases outside gene matches: 7. The CDR3 extends over 14 amino acids. Germline V gives CDR1 MGHRA, CDR2 YSYEKL. This CDR3 reads CASSYREGGNEQFF. In DNA, the CDR3 is TGCGCCAGCAGCTACCGGGAGGGAGGGAATGAGCAGTTCTTC.

The chain couples TRBV7-9 to TRBJ2-3; a weak D match, TRBD2 (5 bases). The germline V and J ends were trimmed by 0 bases and 5 bases, with 9 bases remaining between them. Per the germline V gene, CDR1 is SEHNR and CDR2 is FQNEAQ (reference sequence). The CDR3 has 14 residues. CDR3 nucleotide sequence: TGTGCCAGCAGCTTAGCGGGAGCATTAGATACGCAGTATTTT. It is translated as CASSLAGALDTQYF.

V gene TRBV6-4 combines with J gene TRBJ2-7, with D uncertain. The germline gives CDR1 MRHNA, CDR2 SNTAGT. The CDR3 has 14 amino acids. V lost 0 bases, J lost 2 bases, and 8 bases lay in between. The CDR3 DNA is TGTGCCAGCAGTGACTCGCCTTTACCCTACGAGCAGTACTTC. Protein product: CASSDSPLPYEQYF.

The chain is built from TRBV9 and TRBJ1-2, with unresolved D. The V gene lost 0 bases and the J gene lost 2 bases, with 8 bases spanning the gap. This CDR3 is 14 amino acids long. Germline V gives CDR1 SGDLS, CDR2 YYNGEE. The CDR3 here is CASSVARDNYGYTF. The CDR3 coding sequence is TGTGCCAGCAGCGTAGCTCGCGACAACTATGGCTACACCTTC. Full variable domain (remainder filled in from reference TRBV9 and TRBJ1-2): DSGVTQTPKHLITATGQRVTLRCSPRSGDLSVYWYQQSLDQGLQFLIQYYNGEERAKGNILERFSAQQFPDLHSELNLSSLELGDSALYFCASSVARDNYGYTFGSGTRLTVV.

This chain connects TRBV6-5 to TRBJ2-3; TRBD1 matches 9 bases. There are 16 residues in the CDR3. The V gene's germline CDR1 is MNHEY and CDR2 SVGAGI. V lost 2 bases and J lost 4; bases outside the gene matches: 7. The CDR3 is CASSYTRTGAADTQYF. The CDR3 coding sequence is TGTGCCAGCAGTTACACCAGGACAGGGGCCGCAGATACGCAGTATTTT.

The V and J genes are TRBV5-1 and TRBJ2-7, with D tentatively TRBD2 (5 bases). Per germline, CDR1 SGHRS and CDR2 YFSETQ. With 4 bases removed from V and 3 bases from J, the gap between germline ends came to 11 bases. The CDR3 has 13 amino acids. The CDR3 DNA reads as TGCGCCAGCAGCGAGAGGGTGGGCTACGAGCAGTACTTC. Its translation: CASSERVGYEQYF.

This clone was picked up a small number of times. DNA for the CDR3: TGTGCCAGCAGCTTGGAGGGGTGGGGTTCACCCCTCCACTTT. Translating it yields CASSLEGWGSPLHF. V and J are TRBV5-6 and TRBJ1-6; D possibly corresponds to TRBD1 (5 bases). Per the germline V gene, CDR1 is SGHDT and CDR2 is YYEEEE. The V end was cut by 0 bases, the J end by 9 bases, with 10 bases between. The CDR3 extends over 14 amino acids.

V is TRBV6-1 and J is TRBJ2-5; no reliable D call. V gave up 10 bases and J gave up 2 bases, with 20 bases separating them. The V gene's germline CDR1 is MNHNS and CDR2 SASEGT. This CDR3 has 15 residues. The CDR3 DNA sequence: TGTGCCACCGCCCATGACCAGAATCTACAAGAGACCCAGTACTTC. As protein: CATAHDQNLQETQYF.

The V and J genes are TRBV13 and TRBJ2-1; tentatively, D is TRBD1 (6 bases). Trimming took off 0 bases at V and 2 bases at J, with 8 bases between the two ends. There are 15 residues in the CDR3. The germline V gene has CDR1 PRHDT and CDR2 FYEKMQ (reference sequence). In DNA, the CDR3 is TGTGCCAGCAGCTTAGGGCAGGGGACCTACAATGAGCAGTTCTTC. It specifies CASSLGQGTYNEQFF.

A remark on this clone: This same CDR3 is encoded by further DNA sequences in the sample. The chain employs TRBV9 and TRBJ2-2; 7 nucleotides agree with TRBD2. The CDR3 extends over 14 amino acids. In germline, CDR1 is SGDLS, CDR2 YYNGEE. V lost 0 bases, J lost 5 bases, and 1 base stayed unmatched. The CDR3 nucleotides read TGTGCCAGCAGCGTAGGCGGGGGAACCGGGGAGCTGTTTTTT. Its protein product is CASSVGGGTGELFF.

This chain joins TRBV7-2 and TRBJ2-7; 8 bases line up with TRBD1. CDR1 is SGHTA, CDR2 FQGNSA, per germline. Germline trimming cut 7 bases from V and 2 bases from J; bases unmatched to any gene: 7. The CDR3 extends over 14 amino acids. CDR3 bases: TGTGCCAGCACCTCGGACAGGGCGCCCTACGAGCAGTACTTC. This sequence encodes CASTSDRAPYEQYF.

The chain uses TRBV9 and TRBJ2-5, with 11 bases that match TRBD2. The V gene's germline CDR1 is SGDLS and CDR2 YYNGEE. Trimming at V came to 4 bases and at J to 0 bases, leaving 8 bases not matched to a gene. The CDR3 spans 17 residues. The CDR3 here is CASSPRLAGIDQETQYF. For the CDR3, the DNA is TGTGCCAGCAGCCCTAGACTAGCGGGGATAGACCAAGAGACCCAGTACTTC.

This clone was found a few times. CDR3 nucleotide sequence: TGTGCCAGCCTAGGGTTAGGGTATGGCTACACCTTC. As protein: CASLGLGYGYTF. The chain employs TRBV6-5 and TRBJ1-2; D not certain. V lost 8 bases and J lost 5, with 12 bases in between. The CDR3 contains 12 residues. From germline, CDR1 is MNHEY and CDR2 SVGAGI.

The chain recombines TRBV9 with TRBJ2-1; 7 nucleotides line up with TRBD1. Germline V gives CDR1 SGDLS, CDR2 YYNGEE. The CDR3 spans 13 residues. V shed 3 bases, J shed 4 bases, and the junction held 1 base outside the gene matches. CDR3 sequence reads: CASSEGQYNEQFF. The CDR3 nucleotides read TGTGCCAGCAGCGAGGGACAGTACAATGAGCAGTTCTTC.

V gene TRBV28 combines with J gene TRBJ2-7; maybe TRBD1 (6 bases). Germline CDR1 and CDR2: MDHEN and SYDVKM. V lost 5 bases to trimming and J lost 0 bases, with 14 bases between them. This CDR3 is 15 amino acids long. CDR3 sequence (DNA): TGTGCCAGCAGTCCACAGACAGGCGTCTCCTACGAGCAGTACTTC. Its translation: CASSPQTGVSYEQYF.

The chain links TRBV15 to TRBJ1-2, with D unresolved. Germline V CDR1 and CDR2: LNHNV, YYDKDF (reference sequence). V was clipped by 4 bases and J by 4 bases, with 22 bases between them. The CDR3 is made up of 17 amino acids. The chain's CDR3 is CATSTLDHPRMAYGYTF. The CDR3 DNA sequence: TGTGCCACCAGCACACTAGACCACCCGAGGATGGCCTATGGCTACACCTTC.

The chain has TRBV9 and TRBJ1-5, with 7 positions matching TRBD1. V shed 4 bases and J 3 bases; nucleotides not matched to a gene: 7. The CDR3 runs 15 residues. Germline V gives CDR1 SGDLS, CDR2 YYNGEE. The CDR3 nucleotides read TGTGCCAGCAGCTCCCAGGGGGGTAACAATCAGCCCCAGCATTTT. Protein product: CASSSQGGNNQPQHF.

This rearrangement joins TRBV6-1 to TRBJ2-1, with unresolved D. Per the germline V gene, CDR1 is MNHNS and CDR2 is SASEGT. The CDR3 consists of 15 residues. V lost 2 bases to trimming and J lost 1 base, with 9 bases between them. This chain's CDR3 is CASSESPGSYNEQFF. The CDR3 DNA reads as TGTGCCAGCAGTGAAAGCCCGGGTTCCTACAATGAGCAGTTCTTC.

The V and J genes are TRBV4-1 and TRBJ2-2; TRBD1 matches at 8 bases. J lost 4 bases, V lost 5 bases, and 18 bases had no gene match. Germline V gives CDR1 MGHRA, CDR2 YSYEKL. The CDR3 length is 19 residues. This CDR3 reads CASSASGQVLLGGTGELFF. The CDR3 nucleotides are TGCGCCAGCAGCGCCTCGGGACAGGTTCTTCTCGGTGGCACCGGGGAGCTGTTTTTT.